The 31 T cell receptor beta chains listed next were all sequenced from one sample in a study of blood T cell repertoires in COVID-19 (dated by TCRdb to about 2020). The library relied on the immunoSEQ multiplex PCR assay. Here the immuneACCESS table is served through TCRdb, limited to in-frame sequences with V and J called. Missing clones are a known gap in these copies; in checked studies unresolved V genes cover under half, and the rest lacks a known reason. The sample table contains about 13,000 clones; only one count was recorded for roughly 90% of them. Together, the top ten hold 14% of the sample. Sample: peripheral blood. All receptors come from a human donor in a cohort sampled during active COVID-19.

J is TRBJ1-6 and V is TRBV6-2 or TRBV6-3, with 7 bases matching TRBD1. Trimming took 4 bases from V and 0 from J; bases not matched to a gene: 6. Germline lookup yields CDR1 MNHEY and CDR2 SVGEGT. The CDR3 runs to 17 residues. CDR3 sequence reads: CASSSGQTSSYNSPLHF. The CDR3, as DNA: TGTGCCAGCAGTTCGGGACAGACAAGCTCCTATAATTCACCCCTCCACTTT.

The CDR3 region is CASSPNQNTYSYEQYF. CDR3 bases: TGTGCCAGCAGCCCAAACCAAAATACGTACAGCTACGAGCAGTACTTC. The rearrangement links TRBV11-2 to TRBJ2-7; no clear D gene. The length of the CDR3 is 16 residues. Trimming took off 5 bases at V and 3 bases at J, with 20 bases between the two ends. CDR1 SGHAT and CDR2 FQNNGV come from the germline V gene.

V gene TRBV7-7 combines with J gene TRBJ2-5, with TRBD2 matching 7 bases. The V gene end was trimmed by 1 base and the J gene end by 3 bases; junction bases not matched to a gene: 5. The CDR3 consists of 15 residues. Per germline, CDR1 SSHAT and CDR2 FNYEAQ (reference sequence). This CDR3 reads CASSLVWGGEETQYF. The CDR3 DNA reads TGTGCCAGCAGCTTAGTGTGGGGGGGGGAAGAGACCCAGTACTTC.

This chain joins TRBV7-8 and TRBJ2-3, with 11 bases lining up with TRBD2. This CDR3 is built from 17 residues. The ends lost 5 bases at V and 3 bases at J; junction bases unmatched: 10. CDR1 is SGHVS, CDR2 FQNEAQ, per germline. DNA of the CDR3: TGTGCCAGCAGCCCAGCTAGCGGGGGGCGTTCGACAGATACGCAGTATTTT. Encoded protein: CASSPASGGRSTDTQYF.

The V call is TRBV7-9, the J call TRBJ2-1; 10 nucleotides agree with TRBD2. V shed 5 bases, J shed 0 bases, and the junction held 10 bases outside the gene matches. Germline CDR1 reads SEHNR; CDR2 reads FQNEAQ (reference sequence). The CDR3 is made up of 18 amino acids. CDR3 amino acids: CASSHPLSSGSSYNEQFF. The CDR3 DNA reads TGTGCCAGCAGCCATCCCCTTTCTAGCGGGAGCTCCTACAATGAGCAGTTCTTC.

The genes are TRBV19 and TRBJ1-5, with D perhaps TRBD1 (5 bases). Germline V CDR1 and CDR2: LNHDA, SQIVND (reference sequence). This CDR3 is built from 13 residues. Trimming cost V 6 bases and J 1 base, with 7 bases left between them. The CDR3 protein is CASRGQSNQPQHF. The CDR3 nucleotides are TGTGCCAGTAGGGGGCAGAGCAATCAGCCCCAGCATTTT.

The V gene is TRBV4-3, the J gene TRBJ2-1, with D maybe TRBD2 (5 bases). The CDR3 contains 15 residues. The ends were cut back, 0 bases at V and 7 bases at J, with 13 bases in the middle. Germline values: CDR1 LGHNA, CDR2 YSLEER. The CDR3 spells CASSQDRLYTNEQFF. Here the CDR3 DNA reads TGCGCCAGCAGCCAAGATCGACTATATACAAATGAGCAGTTCTTC.

The rearrangement joins TRBV4-1 to TRBJ1-5; TRBD1 aligns across 7 bases. V was clipped by 0 bases and J by 2 bases; unmatched bases: 4. The CDR3 spans 16 residues. Germline V gene lookup returns CDR1 MGHRA and CDR2 YSYEKL. In DNA form, the CDR3 reads TGCGCCAGCAGCCAAGATTTAACAGGGGGCAATCAGCCCCAGCATTTT. It is translated as CASSQDLTGGNQPQHF.

The chain carries TRBV11-2 and TRBJ2-3; TRBD2 matches 9 bases. The CDR3 is 15 residues long. CDR1 and CDR2 from the germline V gene are SGHAT and FQNNGV. V lost 0 bases, J lost 7 bases, and 5 bases stayed unmatched. In DNA form, the CDR3 reads TGTGCCAGCAGCTTAGAGCGGGGGGGCTTATATACGCAGTATTTT. It translates to CASSLERGGLYTQYF.

The DNA of the CDR3 is TGTGCCAGCAGCAAACGGGTAGGGAGCGGTCAGCCCCAGCATTTT. Translating it yields CASSKRVGSGQPQHF. This rearrangement joins TRBV21-1 to TRBJ1-5. TRBV21-1 is a recognized pseudogene. The CDR3 length is 15 residues.

The chain has TRBV19 and TRBJ2-1; 13 nucleotides agree with TRBD2. The CDR3 spans 15 residues. From germline, CDR1 is LNHDA and CDR2 SQIVND (reference sequence). Trimming took 1 base from V and 6 from J; bases not matched to a gene: 0. CDR3 sequence (DNA): TGTGCCAGTAGTATAGGGACTAGCGGGAGCAATGAGCAGTTCTTC. Translated, it gives CASSIGTSGSNEQFF.

The rearrangement uses TRBV10-2 and TRBJ1-2; D not certain. Per germline, CDR1 WSHSY and CDR2 SAAADI. The CDR3 has 15 residues. Trimming took 6 bases from V and 0 from J, leaving 14 bases between them. The DNA of the CDR3 is TGCGCCAGCAGATCAATTGCGGGAGCTAACTATGGCTACACCTTC. It codes for CASRSIAGANYGYTF.

This clone was observed a single time. The V gene is TRBV10-3, the J gene TRBJ2-1, with TRBD2 matching over 9 bases. The CDR3 contains 14 residues. V gave up 5 bases and J gave up 4 bases; unmatched junction bases: 3. Germline-derived CDR1 and CDR2 are ENHRY and SYGVKD. Here the CDR3 DNA reads TGTGCCATCAGTAGCGGGGGGCTTTACAATGAGCAGTTCTTC. This sequence encodes CAISSGGLYNEQFF.

J is TRBJ1-1 and V is TRBV18; D remains unclear. This CDR3 spans 15 amino acids. Germline values: CDR1 KGHSH, CDR2 LQKENI. Trimming left V 3 bases short and J 1 base short, with 12 bases between. The CDR3 coding sequence is TGTGCCAGCTCACCCCCTGGGCTGTCGAACACTGAAGCTTTCTTT. It translates to CASSPPGLSNTEAFF.

This chain uses TRBV19 with TRBJ2-6; D is unresolved. This CDR3 is built from 16 residues. Per the germline V gene, CDR1 is LNHDA and CDR2 is SQIVND (reference sequence). V lost 5 bases, J lost 2 bases, and 13 bases lay in between. The chain's CDR3 is CASSVGRWAGANVLTF. CDR3 DNA: TGTGCCAGTAGTGTGGGCCGGTGGGCTGGGGCCAACGTCCTGACTTTC. The full variable domain, with the rest looked up from reference TRBV19 and TRBJ2-6, is DGGITQSPKYLFRKEGQNVTLSCEQNLNHDAMYWYRQDPGQGLRLIYYSQIVNDFQKGDIAEGYSVSREKKESFPLTVTSAQKNPTAFYLCASSVGRWAGANVLTFGAGSRLTVL.

V gene TRBV5-1 combines with J gene TRBJ2-3; D is ambiguous. Trimming took 5 bases from V and 3 from J, leaving 19 bases between them. Germline V gene data show CDR1 as SGHRS and CDR2 as YFSETQ. The CDR3 runs to 16 residues. CDR3 in DNA: TGCGCCAGCAGGACGGGTAGCCTCGGTCCTACAGATACGCAGTATTTT. Protein sequence: CASRTGSLGPTDTQYF. The full variable domain, its missing parts supplied by reference TRBV5-1 and TRBJ2-3, is KAGVTQTPRYLIKTRGQQVTLSCSPISGHRSVSWYQQTPGQGLQFLFEYFSETQRNKGNFPGRFSGRQFSNSRSEMNVSTLELGDSALYLCASRTGSLGPTDTQYFGPGTRLTVL.

This clone was detected only a few times. CDR3 amino acids: CASSAGLMDRGGETQYF. The CDR3 DNA reads as TGTGCCAGCAGCGCCGGATTGATGGACAGGGGAGGAGAGACCCAGTACTTC. The chain uses TRBV9 and TRBJ2-5, with TRBD1 identical over 9 bases. Germline V lookup: CDR1 SGDLS, CDR2 YYNGEE. Trimming removed 3 bases from V and 4 bases from J; junction bases left unmatched: 13. This CDR3 is 17 amino acids long.

The CDR3 sequence is CASSFGTGIGNQPQHF. The CDR3 DNA reads as TGTGCCAGCAGCTTCGGGACAGGGATCGGCAATCAGCCCCAGCATTTT. The chain is built from TRBV7-9 and TRBJ1-5; 9 nucleotides align to TRBD1. Per the germline V gene, CDR1 is SEHNR and CDR2 is FQNEAQ (reference sequence). V gave up 3 bases and J gave up 2 bases; unmatched junction bases: 5. The CDR3 spans 16 residues.

This clone was seen only a few times. V and J are TRBV10-1 and TRBJ1-5; D not certain. The length of the CDR3 is 15 residues. Germline CDR1 WNHNN, CDR2 SYGVQD (reference sequence). V lost 1 base and J 2 bases, leaving 9 bases between the germline ends. The CDR3 here is CASSEYWEGNQPQHF. In DNA form, the CDR3 reads TGCGCCAGCAGTGAGTATTGGGAGGGCAATCAGCCCCAGCATTTT.

The chain recombines TRBV5-1 with TRBJ2-1; 9 nucleotides line up with TRBD2. The germline CDR1 and CDR2 sequences are SGHRS and YFSETQ. This CDR3 region has 13 residues. With V trimmed by 5 bases and J by 7 bases, 4 bases remained unmatched. In DNA form, the CDR3 reads TGCGCCAGCAGTCCTGCGGGGGGGAATGAGCAGTTCTTC. It yields the protein CASSPAGGNEQFF.

This clone appeared once. The chain joins TRBV5-1 to TRBJ2-7, with 8 nucleotides matching TRBD1. The V gene end was trimmed by 4 bases and the J gene end by 0 bases; junction bases not matched to a gene: 6. CDR1 is SGHRS, CDR2 YFSETQ, per germline. The CDR3 runs to 15 residues. The CDR3 reads CASSTGGHLSYEQYF. The CDR3 DNA is TGCGCCAGCAGCACAGGGGGGCATCTCTCCTACGAGCAGTACTTC.

This chain links TRBV7-8 with TRBJ2-2, with a tentative D call TRBD1 (6 bases). CDR1 and CDR2 from the germline V gene are SGHVS and FQNEAQ. This CDR3 contains 15 residues. The V and J ends lost 1 base and 1 base respectively, with 7 bases between them. CDR3 loop: CASSLVQGNTGELFF. For the CDR3, the DNA is TGTGCCAGCAGCTTAGTACAGGGGAACACCGGGGAGCTGTTTTTT.

CDR3 residues: CASSIPTAPTQYF. In DNA form, the CDR3 reads TGTGCCAGCAGTATCCCGACAGCCCCGACCCAGTACTTC. This chain uses TRBV28 with TRBJ2-5; D perhaps matches TRBD1 (5 bases). In germline, CDR1 is MDHEN, CDR2 SYDVKM. Trimming cost V 5 bases and J 7 bases, with 14 bases left between them. The CDR3 contains 13 residues.

The V and J genes are TRBV5-1 and TRBJ2-1; 12 bases agree with TRBD2. With 0 bases clipped from V and 7 bases from J, the junction kept 8 bases outside the gene matches. Germline CDR1 is SGHRS and CDR2 is YFSETQ. The CDR3 runs 17 residues. This CDR3 is CASSLVATSGGRNEQFF. DNA for the CDR3: TGCGCCAGCAGCTTGGTCGCAACTAGCGGGGGGAGGAATGAGCAGTTCTTC.

V is TRBV4-2 and J is TRBJ2-3, with 9 bases that match TRBD1. V trimming: 6 bases; J trimming: 2 bases; junction bases outside the gene matches: 6. The CDR3 extends over 15 amino acids. Per the germline V gene, CDR1 is LGHNA and CDR2 is YNFKEQ. In DNA form, the CDR3 reads TGTGCCAGCAGTCGTACAGGGGGCGTCACAGATACGCAGTATTTT. It codes for CASSRTGGVTDTQYF.

This chain joins TRBV18 and TRBJ1-1, with TRBD1 identical over 7 bases. The germline V gene has CDR1 KGHSH and CDR2 LQKENI. Germline trimming cut 3 bases from V and 3 bases from J; bases unmatched to any gene: 1. The CDR3 totals 13 residues. In nucleotides, the CDR3 is TGTGCCAGCTCACCCGGACAGGACACTGAAGCTTTCTTT. This codes for CASSPGQDTEAFF.

The CDR3 region is CASSRPLAGAIDTQYF. CDR3 in DNA: TGTGCCAGTAGTAGACCCCTGGCGGGGGCGATAGATACGCAGTATTTT. The chain uses TRBV19 and TRBJ2-3, with a tentative D call TRBD2 (7 bases). The CDR3 extends over 16 amino acids. V was clipped by 4 bases and J by 5 bases, with 19 bases between them. CDR1 and CDR2 (germline): LNHDA, SQIVND (reference sequence). Looking up the rest from reference TRBV19 and TRBJ2-3 gives the full variable domain: DGGITQSPKYLFRKEGQNVTLSCEQNLNHDAMYWYRQDPGQGLRLIYYSQIVNDFQKGDIAEGYSVSREKKESFPLTVTSAQKNPTAFYLCASSRPLAGAIDTQYFGPGTRLTVL.

The rearrangement uses TRBV6-4 and TRBJ2-7; the match to TRBD1 covers 10 bases. The CDR3 length is 13 residues. The J segment lost 7 bases and the V segment lost 5 bases, leaving 5 bases of the junction unmatched. From germline, CDR1 is MRHNA and CDR2 SNTAGT. The CDR3 spells CASSPGTGVEQYF. The CDR3 DNA follows: TGTGCCAGCAGTCCCGGGACAGGGGTGGAGCAGTACTTC.

This clone was recorded only once. V gene TRBV28 combines with J gene TRBJ2-1; D ambiguous. The CDR3 loop spans 14 amino acids. Trimming shortened V by 2 bases and J by 2 bases, and 7 bases separated the two germline ends. Germline-derived CDR1 and CDR2 are MDHEN and SYDVKM. Written as DNA, the CDR3 is TGTGCCAGCAGTTTACCGGGTACCTACAATGAGCAGTTCTTC. This encodes CASSLPGTYNEQFF. Supplemented by reference TRBV28 and TRBJ2-1, the full variable domain reads DVKVTQSSRYLVKRTGEKVFLECVQDMDHENMFWYRQDPGLGLRLIYFSYDVKMKEKGDIPEGYSVSREKKERFSLILESASTNQTSMYLCASSLPGTYNEQFFGPGTRLTVL.

This clone came up a few times. The V gene is TRBV28, the J gene TRBJ2-3; unclear D gene. The CDR3 totals 13 residues. Germline V gene data show CDR1 as MDHEN and CDR2 as SYDVKM. Trimming pared 5 bases from V and 1 base from J, leaving 7 bases between. The CDR3 sequence is CASSEAGTDTQYF. As DNA, the CDR3 is TGTGCCAGCAGTGAGGCTGGCACAGATACGCAGTATTTT.

V usage is TRBV2 and J usage is TRBJ1-5, with TRBD1 matching over 9 bases. The V and J ends lost 6 bases and 1 base, in that order; junction bases with no gene match: 7. From germline, CDR1 is SNHLY and CDR2 FYNNEI. The CDR3 consists of 16 residues. CDR3 in DNA: TGTGCCAGCAGCAGGGCCGGGACAGGGAGCAATCAGCCCCAGCATTTT. This gives the protein CASSRAGTGSNQPQHF. Drawing the rest from reference TRBV2 and TRBJ1-5, the complete variable domain is EPEVTQTPSHQVTQMGQEVILRCVPISNHLYFYWYRQILGQKVEFLVSFYNNEISEKSEIFDDQFSVERPDGSNFTLKIRSTKLEDSAMYFCASSRAGTGSNQPQHFGDGTRLSIL.